This entry lists 10 T cell receptor beta chains sequenced from one sample in a study of blood T cell repertoires in COVID-19. The protocol was immunoSEQ multiplex PCR, while the TCRdb copy is restricted to in-frame clones and leaves out a portion. The top ten hold approximately 9% of the sample, which has roughly 200,000 clones, 80% to 90% seen once. Source material: peripheral blood. The source of these receptors is a man in his forties or fifties with active or convalescent COVID-19.

The CDR3 region is CASNDRGNTGELFF. CDR3 coding DNA: TGCGCCAGCAATGACAGGGGAAACACCGGGGAGCTGTTTTTT. The chain combines TRBV10-2 with TRBJ2-2; 8 bases line up with TRBD1. The J segment lost 2 bases and the V segment lost 7 bases, leaving 3 bases of the junction unmatched. This CDR3 has 14 residues. From germline, CDR1 is WSHSY and CDR2 SAAADI.

This chain uses TRBV11-2 with TRBJ2-5; D remains unclear. Germline V gene data show CDR1 as SGHAT and CDR2 as FQNNGV. The CDR3 has 14 amino acids. Trimming stripped 5 bases from V and 5 bases from J, with 15 bases between. The CDR3 is CASSPPTRRETQYF. CDR3 bases: TGTGCCAGCAGCCCCCCGACACGACGGGAGACCCAGTACTTC.

J is TRBJ2-7 and V is TRBV2, with 9 bases lining up with TRBD1. Germline V lookup: CDR1 SNHLY, CDR2 FYNNEI. J was trimmed by 2 bases and V by 5 bases; bases with no gene match: 4. The CDR3 loop spans 14 amino acids. The CDR3 DNA sequence: TGTGCCAGCAGTACCAGACAGGGGGCCTACGAGCAGTACTTC. Translated: CASSTRQGAYEQYF.

The chain uses TRBV10-3 and TRBJ2-2; possibly TRBD2 for D (6 bases). The CDR3 length is 14 residues. V lost 10 bases to trimming and J lost 3 bases, with 15 bases between them. The V gene's germline CDR1 is ENHRY and CDR2 SYGVKD. CDR3 nucleotide sequence: TGTGCCACAGCGTTTAGCGGTCACACCGGGGAGCTGTTTTTT. This codes for CATAFSGHTGELFF.

This clone was recorded only once. The rearrangement joins TRBV7-2 to TRBJ1-3; D is possibly TRBD1 (6 bases). This CDR3 has 15 residues. The V end was cut by 3 bases, the J end by 4 bases, with 13 bases between. Germline CDR1 reads SGHTA; CDR2 reads FQGNSA. CDR3 coding DNA: TGTGCCAGCAGCTTCCAGGGGATGGGAGGAAACACCATATATTTT. As protein: CASSFQGMGGNTIYF.

The table lists this clone with a few counts. The chain links TRBV25-1 to TRBJ1-5, with D possibly TRBD1 on 5 matching bases. CDR1 MGHDK and CDR2 SYGVNS come from the germline V gene. The V end lost 7 bases, the J end lost 4 bases, and 11 bases lay between the germline ends. The CDR3 is made up of 13 amino acids. CDR3: CASKGDGNQPQHF. The CDR3 DNA reads as TGTGCCAGCAAAGGGGATGGGAATCAGCCCCAGCATTTT.

This chain uses TRBV7-2 with TRBJ1-4, with D possibly matching TRBD1 (6 bases). This CDR3 contains 13 residues. V was trimmed by 6 bases and J by 5 bases, leaving 10 bases between them. Germline lookup yields CDR1 SGHTA and CDR2 FQGNSA. CDR3 loop: CASSRGTNEKLFF. The CDR3 DNA is TGTGCCAGCAGTAGGGGGACGAATGAAAAACTGTTTTTT.

V and J are TRBV9 and TRBJ2-5, with 8 bases identical to TRBD2. Trimming took 5 bases from V and 4 from J; bases not matched to a gene: 4. The CDR3 has 13 amino acids. The V gene's germline CDR1 is SGDLS and CDR2 YYNGEE. The CDR3, as DNA: TGTGCCAGCAGTCCAAGCGGGGGAGAGACCCAGTACTTC. It yields the protein CASSPSGGETQYF.

The chain uses TRBV6-5 and TRBJ2-6; no definite D call. The CDR3 consists of 15 residues. In germline, CDR1 is MNHEY, CDR2 SVGAGI. Trimming removed 5 bases at V and 0 bases at J, with 8 bases between. The CDR3 region is CASSQYNSGANVLTF. The CDR3 DNA follows: TGTGCCAGCAGTCAATACAACTCTGGGGCCAACGTCCTGACTTTC.

The chain uses TRBV6-2 or TRBV6-3 and TRBJ2-1; 8 nucleotides match TRBD1. CDR1 and CDR2 (germline): MNHEY, SVGEGT. With V trimmed by 1 base and J by 11 bases, 4 bases remained unmatched. The CDR3 has 13 residues. This CDR3 reads CASSYFRQGKQFF. As DNA, the CDR3 is TGTGCCAGCAGTTACTTCCGACAGGGGAAGCAGTTCTTC.